These 21 T cell receptor beta chains share one sample of origin, sequenced in a study of blood T cell repertoires in COVID-19. Assay used: immunoSEQ multiplex PCR; TCRdb lists only in-frame clones, some missing. The sample has tens of thousands of clones, 65% to 80% seen once. The sequencing sample was made of peripheral blood. These receptors were obtained from an elderly woman with active or convalescent COVID-19.

The chain has TRBV19 and TRBJ1-2, with TRBD1 as a possible D gene (6 bases). Per germline, CDR1 LNHDA and CDR2 SQIVND (reference sequence). Trimming shortened V by 5 bases and J by 4 bases, and 23 bases separated the two germline ends. This CDR3 has 17 residues. The CDR3 region has the DNA TGTGCCAGTAGTCCTATCCCTCCCGACAGGTACCGCTATGGCTACACCTTC. Protein product: CASSPIPPDRYRYGYTF. Full variable domain (rest looked up from reference TRBV19 and TRBJ1-2): DGGITQSPKYLFRKEGQNVTLSCEQNLNHDAMYWYRQDPGQGLRLIYYSQIVNDFQKGDIAEGYSVSREKKESFPLTVTSAQKNPTAFYLCASSPIPPDRYRYGYTFGSGTRLTVV.

This clone came up a few times. This sequence joins TRBV2 and TRBJ1-2; D perhaps matches TRBD1 (6 bases). Germline V lookup: CDR1 SNHLY, CDR2 FYNNEI. The CDR3 totals 14 residues. With 6 bases removed from V and 3 bases from J, the gap between germline ends came to 14 bases. The CDR3 region is CASSRDTQDYGYTF. The CDR3 nucleotides read TGTGCCAGCAGCAGGGACACCCAGGACTATGGCTACACCTTC.

The rearrangement uses TRBV5-1 and TRBJ2-1; D is perhaps TRBD1 (6 bases). The V end was cut by 4 bases, the J end by 2 bases, with 13 bases between. The CDR3 consists of 15 residues. Per germline, CDR1 SGHRS and CDR2 YFSETQ. The CDR3 protein is CASSTPTGAYNEQFF. The DNA for the CDR3 is TGCGCCAGCAGCACCCCGACAGGCGCCTACAATGAGCAGTTCTTC. Together with reference TRBV5-1 and TRBJ2-1, the CDR3 gives the full variable domain: KAGVTQTPRYLIKTRGQQVTLSCSPISGHRSVSWYQQTPGQGLQFLFEYFSETQRNKGNFPGRFSGRQFSNSRSEMNVSTLELGDSALYLCASSTPTGAYNEQFFGPGTRLTVL.

This clone has just one count. The gene calls are TRBV24-1 and TRBJ2-2; maybe TRBD2 (5 bases). CDR1 and CDR2 (germline): KGHDR, SFDVKD. This CDR3 has 15 residues. Trimming took 3 bases from V and 6 from J, leaving 13 bases between them. CDR3 bases: TGTGCCACCAGTGATCCTACCAGCGGCCCCGGGGAGCTGTTTTTT. This codes for CATSDPTSGPGELFF.

This clone was recorded a few times. The chain carries TRBV6-5 and TRBJ1-5; the match to TRBD1 covers 7 bases. Germline CDR1 is MNHEY and CDR2 is SVGAGI. This CDR3 contains 15 residues. With 8 bases clipped from V and 4 bases from J, the junction kept 11 bases outside the gene matches. Written as DNA, the CDR3 is TGTGCCAGCGGGGCCCCAGGGGGTGTGAATCAGCCCCAGCATTTT. Its translation is CASGAPGGVNQPQHF.

This sequence joins TRBV2 and TRBJ1-1; TRBD1 might be the D (5 bases). The CDR3 totals 14 residues. The ends were cut back, 5 bases at V and 3 bases at J, with 13 bases in the middle. Germline V CDR1 and CDR2: SNHLY, FYNNEI. The CDR3 DNA reads TGTGCCAGCAGTCGGAACGGGGGGTACACTGAAGCTTTCTTT. Translating gives CASSRNGGYTEAFF.

V and J are TRBV7-9 and TRBJ2-3, with D perhaps TRBD2 (5 bases). Deletions cut 2 bases from V and 3 bases from J, with 15 bases between. CDR1 is SEHNR, CDR2 FQNEAQ, per germline (reference sequence). This CDR3 spans 16 amino acids. CDR3 nucleotide sequence: TGTGCCAGCAGCTTATCTTCGGCCGGAGGAACAGATACGCAGTATTTT. This codes for CASSLSSAGGTDTQYF.

The chain links TRBV7-3 to TRBJ1-1, with D tentatively TRBD1 (6 bases). Trimming pared 6 bases from V and 4 bases from J, leaving 12 bases between. This CDR3 is built from 13 residues. Germline CDR1 is SGHTA and CDR2 is FQGTGA. This CDR3 is CASSSGQTTEAFF. CDR3 DNA: TGTGCCAGCAGTTCAGGACAGACCACTGAAGCTTTCTTT.

V and J are TRBV10-3 and TRBJ2-7; 9 positions match TRBD2. J lost 4 bases, V lost 0 bases, and 4 bases had no gene match. The CDR3 has 15 residues. Germline V gene data show CDR1 as ENHRY and CDR2 as SYGVKD. In DNA form, the CDR3 reads TGTGCCATCAGTGAGTCCCTAGCGGGATTTTACGAGCAGTACTTC. Translated: CAISESLAGFYEQYF.

This chain connects TRBV5-6 to TRBJ2-3, with 7 bases matching TRBD1. Germline CDR1 and CDR2: SGHDT and YYEEEE. V lost 3 bases to trimming and J lost 2 bases; unmatched junction nucleotides: 12. The CDR3 has 17 amino acids. CDR3 residues: CASSSSGQAIFTDTQYF. The CDR3 coding sequence is TGTGCCAGCAGCTCCTCCGGACAGGCCATTTTCACAGATACGCAGTATTTT.

The CDR3 spells CASSWGGETQYF. The CDR3, as DNA: TGTGCCAGCAGTTGGGGGGGAGAGACCCAGTACTTC. This sequence joins TRBV6-6 and TRBJ2-5; 7 bases are a match to TRBD2. The CDR3 spans 12 residues. Losses at the gene ends were 4 bases for V and 4 bases for J; bases not matched to a gene: 0. The germline V gene has CDR1 MNHNY and CDR2 SVGAGI (reference sequence).

The chain recombines TRBV12-3 or TRBV12-4 with TRBJ1-1, with 7 bases matching TRBD1. The J segment lost 10 bases and the V segment lost 6 bases, leaving 11 bases of the junction unmatched. This CDR3 is built from 13 residues. The CDR3 DNA is TGTGCCAGCAGAGCCCGGGACAGCCCAGTAGCTTTCTTT. Translated, it gives CASRARDSPVAFF.

This clone was recorded once. The chain uses TRBV5-1 and TRBJ1-1; 9 bases are a match to TRBD1. V lost 4 bases, J lost 5 bases, and 3 bases stayed unmatched. Germline CDR1 is SGHRS and CDR2 is YFSETQ. The CDR3 loop spans 13 amino acids. This CDR3 is CASSVGQGTEAFF. DNA for the CDR3: TGCGCCAGCAGCGTAGGACAGGGGACTGAAGCTTTCTTT.

The chain has TRBV19 and TRBJ2-5; 7 bases line up with TRBD2. Germline V gene data show CDR1 as LNHDA and CDR2 as SQIVND (reference sequence). The J segment lost 2 bases and the V segment lost 6 bases, leaving 15 bases of the junction unmatched. The CDR3 runs to 17 residues. In DNA form, the CDR3 reads TGTGCCAGTAGGGGCCAGCGGGGCCACGGGGAACAAGAGACCCAGTACTTC. Translation: CASRGQRGHGEQETQYF.

The chain has TRBV5-1 and TRBJ1-2; D not resolved. CDR3 length: 13 residues. V was cut by 0 bases and J by 1 base, with 4 bases left in between. CDR1 is SGHRS, CDR2 YFSETQ, per germline. The CDR3 sequence is CASSLASNYGYTF. CDR3 in DNA: TGCGCCAGCAGCTTGGCCAGTAACTATGGCTACACCTTC.

This sequence joins TRBV7-6 and TRBJ2-7, with D tentatively TRBD1 (6 bases). Germline CDR1 and CDR2: SGHVS and FNYEAQ. This CDR3 is 15 amino acids long. The V and J ends lost 1 base and 6 bases respectively, with 16 bases between them. CDR3 amino acids: CASSLGNMGASEQYF. CDR3 DNA sequence: TGTGCCAGCAGCTTAGGGAACATGGGGGCTTCCGAGCAGTACTTC. Combining the CDR3 with reference TRBV7-6 and TRBJ2-7 gives the whole variable domain GAGVSQSPRYKVTKRGQDVALRCDPISGHVSLYWYRQALGQGPEFLTYFNYEAQQDKSGLPNDRFSAERPEGSISTLTIQRTEQRDSAMYRCASSLGNMGASEQYFGPGTRLTVT.

V and J are TRBV7-3 and TRBJ2-3, with TRBD2 identical over 8 bases. Trimming at V came to 0 bases and at J to 2 bases, leaving 10 bases not matched to a gene. Germline CDR1 SGHTA, CDR2 FQGTGA. This CDR3 region has 18 residues. Written as DNA, the CDR3 is TGTGCCAGCAGCTTAACGGTGGTTAGCGGGGAGTCCACAGATACGCAGTATTTT. Translation gives CASSLTVVSGESTDTQYF.

This chain links TRBV7-9 with TRBJ2-7, with no clear D. The germline V gene encodes CDR1 SEHNR and CDR2 FQNEAQ (reference sequence). The CDR3 sequence is 11 residues long. The V end was cut by 5 bases, the J end by 3 bases, with 5 bases between. The CDR3 DNA reads as TGTGCCAGCAGCGTCCTCTACGAGCAGTACTTC. It is translated as CASSVLYEQYF.

The chain links TRBV27 to TRBJ1-1; weak D call: TRBD1 (6 bases). The CDR3 is 12 residues long. Germline V gene lookup returns CDR1 MNHEY and CDR2 SMNVEV (reference sequence). Trimming pared 7 bases from V and 8 bases from J, leaving 14 bases between. CDR3: CASTTSQGEAFF. CDR3 DNA: TGTGCCAGCACGACCTCACAGGGAGAAGCTTTCTTT.

The V call is TRBV7-3, the J call TRBJ2-2; tentative D call: TRBD2 (6 bases). The CDR3 length is 19 residues. Trimming removed 0 bases at V and 3 bases at J, with 20 bases between. The germline CDR1 and CDR2 sequences are SGHTA and FQGTGA. This CDR3 reads CASSLTAGPRGPYTGELFF. In DNA form, the CDR3 reads TGTGCCAGCAGCTTAACTGCGGGCCCGCGGGGACCCTACACCGGGGAGCTGTTTTTT.

J is TRBJ2-6 and V is TRBV6-5; D uncertain. The CDR3 is 15 amino acids. V was shortened by 0 bases and J by 4 bases, with 7 bases between the two germline ends. The V gene's germline CDR1 is MNHEY and CDR2 SVGAGI. The CDR3 DNA sequence: TGTGCCAGCAGTTACTCGTCCCGGGGGGCCAACGTCCTGACTTTC. Translating it yields CASSYSSRGANVLTF.